The 17 T cell receptor beta chains below all came from one sample that was sequenced in a study of OX40 agonist ivuxolimab in advanced cancers. Profiled with immunoSEQ multiplex PCR; TCRdb holds only in-frame clones, not every one. Found here are 65,000 to 95,000 clones, about 91% of them singletons; the top ten hold 0.76%. This material consisted of CD4+ or CD8+ T cells sorted from blood, taken in a trial of the OX40 agonist ivuxolimab. All receptors come from an adult with an advanced solid tumor such as melanoma, head and neck, liver or kidney cancer.

This clone was recorded only once. The rearrangement links TRBV5-1 to TRBJ2-3; 14 positions agree with TRBD2. J gave up 2 bases and V 6 bases, and 8 bases lay outside the gene matches. Germline lookup yields CDR1 SGHRS and CDR2 YFSETQ. The CDR3 length is 17 residues. The CDR3 DNA reads TGCGCCAGCACCCTGGGGACTAGCGGGAGTCCCACAGATACGCAGTATTTT. This translates into CASTLGTSGSPTDTQYF.

The V and J genes are TRBV27 and TRBJ2-4; D is perhaps TRBD1 (6 bases). Between the trimmed V and J ends, which lost 6 bases and 7 bases, there was a span of 16 bases. The CDR3 length is 14 residues. CDR1 MNHEY and CDR2 SMNVEV come from the germline V gene (reference sequence). The CDR3 region has the DNA TGTGCCAGCAGCAACGACAGGAGGTGGAACATTCAGTACTTC. This sequence encodes CASSNDRRWNIQYF.

The chain employs TRBV10-1 and TRBJ1-2; TRBD1 might be the D (5 bases). The CDR3 is 13 residues long. In germline, CDR1 is WNHNN, CDR2 SYGVQD (reference sequence). Trimming pared 11 bases from V and 8 bases from J, leaving 21 bases between. In DNA, the CDR3 is TGCGCCCCCGGGGGTCCCTTGACTGGCGGCTACACCTTC. It is translated as CAPGGPLTGGYTF.

V gene TRBV9 combines with J gene TRBJ2-5; D gene unclear. V was clipped by 0 bases and J by 7 bases, with 10 bases between them. Germline V gives CDR1 SGDLS, CDR2 YYNGEE. The CDR3 has 13 amino acids. CDR3 region: CASSVGEMGTQYF. CDR3 sequence (DNA): TGTGCCAGCAGCGTAGGGGAAATGGGGACCCAGTACTTC. The entire variable domain, with the rest obtained from reference TRBV9 and TRBJ2-5, is as follows: DSGVTQTPKHLITATGQRVTLRCSPRSGDLSVYWYQQSLDQGLQFLIQYYNGEERAKGNILERFSAQQFPDLHSELNLSSLELGDSALYFCASSVGEMGTQYFGPGTRLLVL.

The J gene is TRBJ2-5, the V gene TRBV7-9; D is unresolved. Germline V gives CDR1 SEHNR, CDR2 FQNEAQ (reference sequence). CDR3 length: 13 residues. V was shortened by 0 bases and J by 5 bases, with 7 bases between the two germline ends. The CDR3: CASSLATLETQYF. Here the CDR3 DNA reads TGTGCCAGCAGCTTAGCCACGCTGGAGACCCAGTACTTC.

The genes are TRBV9 and TRBJ1-2; D might be TRBD1 (5 bases). Trimming removed 4 bases at V and 5 bases at J, with 24 bases between. CDR3 length: 17 residues. The germline V gene encodes CDR1 SGDLS and CDR2 YYNGEE. CDR3: CASSTQGRGRDYYGYTF. For the CDR3, the DNA is TGTGCCAGCAGCACCCAAGGGAGGGGCAGAGATTATTATGGCTACACCTTC.

The V call is TRBV5-5, the J call TRBJ2-7; D could derive from TRBD1 or TRBD2 (6 bases each). Germline V gene lookup returns CDR1 SGHKS and CDR2 YYEKEE (reference sequence). The CDR3 runs to 14 residues. Trimming cost V 4 bases and J 7 bases, with 18 bases left between them. The CDR3 bases are TGTGCCAGCAGCGGCGGGACTGTCCAGGGGGAGCAGTACTTC. Protein: CASSGGTVQGEQYF. Full variable domain (outside the CDR3, taken from reference TRBV5-5 and TRBJ2-7): DAGVTQSPTHLIKTRGQQVTLRCSPISGHKSVSWYQQVLGQGPQFIFQYYEKEERGRGNFPDRFSARQFPNYSSELNVNALLLGDSALYLCASSGGTVQGEQYFGPGTRLTVT.

This chain's CDR3 is CAWSALVYTEAFF. The DNA for the CDR3 is TGTGCCTGGAGCGCCCTGGTATATACTGAAGCTTTCTTT. The chain is built from TRBV30 and TRBJ1-1; D is unclear. The CDR3 is 13 amino acids. Trimming left V 3 bases short and J 5 bases short, with 13 bases between. The germline gives CDR1 GTSNPN, CDR2 SVGIG (reference sequence).

The chain carries TRBV29-1 and TRBJ2-1; 8 bases agree with TRBD2. The CDR3 covers 15 residues. V gave up 4 bases and J gave up 8 bases; unmatched junction bases: 13. CDR1 and CDR2 from the germline V gene are SQVTM and ANQGSEA. The CDR3 bases are TGCAGCGTTGTAACGGTCGGGAGGGCCCTGTATGAGCAGTTCTTC. Its translation is CSVVTVGRALYEQFF.

The chain links TRBV7-8 to TRBJ1-1, with D possibly being TRBD1 (6 bases). This CDR3 spans 15 amino acids. The germline gives CDR1 SGHVS, CDR2 FQNEAQ. The V end lost 4 bases, the J end lost 0 bases, and 12 bases lay between the germline ends. CDR3 sequence: CASSSRQDMNTEAFF. CDR3 bases: TGTGCCAGCAGCTCAAGACAGGATATGAACACTGAAGCTTTCTTT.

V gene TRBV19 combines with J gene TRBJ2-5; D might be TRBD2 (5 bases). Trimming stripped 4 bases from V and 5 bases from J, with 11 bases between. Germline CDR1 reads LNHDA; CDR2 reads SQIVND (reference sequence). The CDR3 loop spans 13 amino acids. CDR3 amino acids: CASSRGRVETQYF. The CDR3 coding sequence is TGTGCCAGTAGTAGAGGGCGTGTTGAGACCCAGTACTTC.

This rearrangement joins TRBV30 to TRBJ2-2, with TRBD2 matching 13 bases. Germline V lookup: CDR1 GTSNPN, CDR2 SVGIG (reference sequence). V was pared by 2 bases and J by 0 bases, with 3 bases of the junction left unmatched. The CDR3 consists of 17 residues. The chain's CDR3 is CAWSRTSGSANTGELFF. The CDR3 DNA reads TGTGCCTGGAGTAGGACTAGCGGGAGCGCGAACACCGGGGAGCTGTTTTTT.

The chain uses TRBV30 and TRBJ2-1, with D perhaps TRBD2 (6 bases). CDR1 is GTSNPN, CDR2 SVGIG, per germline (reference sequence). Trimming shortened V by 3 bases and J by 9 bases, and 18 bases separated the two germline ends. The CDR3 spans 14 residues. The CDR3 is CAWSRDSFGGEQFF. In nucleotides, the CDR3 is TGTGCCTGGAGCCGGGACTCGTTTGGGGGTGAGCAGTTCTTC.

This sequence joins TRBV18 and TRBJ1-3; unclear D gene. V was shortened by 2 bases and J by 0 bases, with 8 bases between the two germline ends. CDR1 is KGHSH and CDR2 is LQKENI in the germline V gene. The CDR3 extends over 15 amino acids. The CDR3 loop reads CASSPDGSSGNTIYF. DNA of the CDR3: TGTGCCAGCTCACCAGACGGCTCCTCTGGAAACACCATATATTTT.

The chain couples TRBV2 to TRBJ1-2; possibly TRBD1 for D (6 bases). V was cut by 2 bases and J by 3 bases, with 13 bases left in between. CDR3 length equals 15 residues. CDR1 and CDR2 (germline): SNHLY, FYNNEI. CDR3 nucleotide sequence: TGTGCCAGCAGTGAACAGGGGCAGGCATACTATGGCTACACCTTC. This codes for CASSEQGQAYYGYTF. Based on the CDR3 plus reference TRBV2 and TRBJ1-2, the full variable domain is EPEVTQTPSHQVTQMGQEVILRCVPISNHLYFYWYRQILGQKVEFLVSFYNNEISEKSEIFDDQFSVERPDGSNFTLKIRSTKLEDSAMYFCASSEQGQAYYGYTFGSGTRLTVV.

This chain connects TRBV7-2 to TRBJ2-7; 9 bases are shared with TRBD1. Germline-derived CDR1 and CDR2 are SGHTA and FQGNSA. V shed 4 bases, J shed 4 bases, and the junction held 5 bases outside the gene matches. There are 14 residues in the CDR3. CDR3 coding DNA: TGTGCCAGCAGCTCATCCGGACAGGGGTACGAGCAGTACTTC. Protein product: CASSSSGQGYEQYF.

This clone was counted once. V and J are TRBV19 and TRBJ1-1; a weak D match, TRBD1 (5 bases). Germline V gene data show CDR1 as LNHDA and CDR2 as SQIVND (reference sequence). Deletions cut 9 bases from V and 8 bases from J, with 19 bases between. The CDR3 runs to 13 residues. The CDR3 here is CASMGRRRTEAFF. The CDR3 coding sequence is TGTGCCAGCATGGGACGACGACGGACGGAAGCTTTCTTT.